Listed below are T cell receptor beta chains from one sample, sequenced in a study of PD-1 blockade in classical Hodgkin lymphoma. This table comes from immunoSEQ multiplex PCR, and its TCRdb copy is limited to in-frame clones, with some not included. The sample yields 55,000 to 65,000 clones, 85% to 90% seen once. The sequenced sample was peripheral blood mononuclear cells (PBMCs), obtained at baseline. The source of these receptors is a human donor with classical Hodgkin lymphoma. The conserved cysteine and the conserved F or W are not part of the CDR3 here.

len	v_gene	j_gene	CDR3aa
13	TRBV6-1	TRBJ1-3	ASTSGTGIEDTIY
13	TRBV28	TRBJ2-7	ASSLFSSRPYEQY
12	TRBV10-1	TRBJ2-3	ASSDQQGADTQY
14	TRBV30	TRBJ2-3	AWSPKGRGGTDTQY
12	TRBV11-1	TRBJ2-7	ASSSTSGGYEQY
12	TRBV18	TRBJ2-7	ASSQDETAYEQY
10	TRBV19	TRBJ1-2	ARKEGTYGYT
12	TRBV6-1	TRBJ2-1	ASSRGQGEDEQF
13	TRBV15	TRBJ2-1	ATSKTSQGYNEQF
10	TRBV5-6	TRBJ1-2	ASSQGKSGYT
12	TRBV6-5	TRBJ1-2	ASSYSRSNYGYT
13	TRBV2	TRBJ2-7	ASKGDRGHNYEQY
14	TRBV19	TRBJ2-1	ASSISRTGPYNEQF
11	TRBV6-5	TRBJ2-7	ASRGTGRNEQY
13	TRBV11-2	TRBJ2-7	ASSFPTGGSYEQY
11	TRBV6-5	TRBJ2-5	ASIQCGQETQY